A single sample is the source of the 21 T cell receptor beta chains below, sequenced in a study of T cell repertoires in cytomegalovirus infection. Antigens of these TCRs are unknown. TCRdb analysed the reads with MiXCR anew, one entry per CDR3 protein. The sample records hundreds of thousands of distinct CDR3 sequences, roughly a third being singletons. This material consisted of cultured PBMCs, taken from culture after CMV antigen stimulation. The receptor source for this set is a human donor in good health (CMV status not recorded). Some clones in this sample may be carry-over from other donors' samples.

In its sample, this clonotype was seen once. V usage is TRBV20-1 and J usage is TRBJ2-5; D is undetermined. V shed 3 bases and J shed 5 bases, with 13 bases lying between them. The V gene's germline CDR1 is DFQATT and CDR2 SNEGSKA (reference sequence). The CDR3 has 13 residues. CDR3 loop: CSASPLRLETQYF. The CDR3 DNA reads as TGCAGTGCTAGCCCCCTGAGGTTGGAGACCCAGTACTTC.

The chain employs TRBV6-2 or TRBV6-3 and TRBJ2-7; tentative D call: TRBD2 (5 bases). CDR3 length: 13 amino acids. Deletions cut 0 bases from V and 7 bases from J, with 10 bases between. Germline V gene sequence: CDR1 MNHEY, CDR2 SVGEGT. CDR3 loop: CASSYSFSGEQYF. CDR3 in DNA: TGTGCCAGCAGTTACTCGTTCTCGGGGGAGCAGTACTTC.

This clonotype showed up just a few times. CDR3 sequence reads: CASSQGPRDRAQKLFF. The DNA for the CDR3 is TGCGCCAGCAGCCAAGGTCCTAGGGACAGGGCACAAAAACTGTTTTTT. J is TRBJ1-4 and V is TRBV4-1; 9 bases fit TRBD1. V shed 1 base and J 9 bases; nucleotides not matched to a gene: 9. The length of the CDR3 is 16 residues. Per the germline V gene, CDR1 is MGHRA and CDR2 is YSYEKL.

The chain links TRBV20-1 to TRBJ2-1, with 8 bases lining up with TRBD2. This CDR3 has 16 amino acids. Germline values: CDR1 DFQATT, CDR2 SNEGSKA (reference sequence). V gave up 6 bases and J gave up 2 bases; unmatched junction bases: 12. The CDR3: CSALGQTSATYNEQFF. Here the CDR3 DNA reads TGCAGTGCCCTCGGTCAGACTAGCGCTACCTACAATGAGCAGTTCTTC.

The table lists this clonotype with a few counts. V gene TRBV7-2 combines with J gene TRBJ2-7, with 11 bases fitting TRBD2. Germline assignment: CDR1 SGHTA and CDR2 FQGNSA. After removal of 3 bases from V and 3 bases from J, the junction contained 13 bases not matched to a gene. This CDR3 contains 18 residues. CDR3 in DNA: TGTGCCAGCAGCTTTGGCCTAGCGGGAGGAAATCCTTACTACGAGCAGTACTTC. It encodes CASSFGLAGGNPYYEQYF.

The rearrangement joins TRBV2 to TRBJ2-1, with TRBD2 matching 11 bases. The J segment lost 11 bases and the V segment lost 6 bases, leaving 6 bases of the junction unmatched. From germline, CDR1 is SNHLY and CDR2 FYNNEI. CDR3 length equals 13 residues. CDR3 DNA sequence: TGTGCCAGCAGCGGACTAGCGGGCACAAAGCAGTTCTTC. Protein sequence: CASSGLAGTKQFF.

This clonotype was detected only a few times. V is TRBV5-6 and J is TRBJ1-3; TRBD1 is a possible D gene (5 bases). V lost 4 bases to trimming and J lost 2 bases, with 16 bases between them. Germline V CDR1 and CDR2: SGHDT, YYEEEE. The CDR3 spans 16 residues. CDR3 region: CASSEDRGSTGNTIYF. The CDR3 coding sequence is TGTGCCAGCAGCGAGGACCGGGGGAGTACTGGAAACACCATATATTTT.

This chain links TRBV6-6 with TRBJ2-7, with unresolved D. Trimming removed 0 bases at V and 2 bases at J, with 5 bases between. Germline assignment: CDR1 MNHNY and CDR2 SVGAGI (reference sequence). The CDR3 contains 13 residues. This CDR3 is CASSYSDAYEQYV. CDR3 DNA: TGTGCCAGCAGTTACTCAGATGCCTACGAGCAGTACGTC.

The chain recombines TRBV29-1 with TRBJ1-6; TRBD1 matches at 7 bases. Germline V CDR1 and CDR2: SQVTM, ANQGSEA. V was clipped by 6 bases and J by 10 bases; unmatched bases: 9. CDR3 size: 13 residues. CDR3 in DNA: TGCAGCGTGAAGACAGGGAGAGGATCACCCCTCCACTTT. Translation gives CSVKTGRGSPLHF. The variable domain in full, completed from reference TRBV29-1 and TRBJ1-6, reads SAVISQKPSRDICQRGTSLTIQCQVDSQVTMMFWYRQQPGQSLTLIATANQGSEATYESGFVIDKFPISRPNLTFSTLTVSNMSPEDSSIYLCSVKTGRGSPLHFGNGTRLTVT.

This sequence joins TRBV28 and TRBJ2-7; 7 positions agree with TRBD1. The CDR3 totals 14 residues. V shed 6 bases, J shed 0 bases, and the junction held 5 bases outside the gene matches. Per the germline V gene, CDR1 is MDHEN and CDR2 is SYDVKM. CDR3 region: CASSRTGFSYEQYF. The CDR3 DNA sequence: TGTGCCAGCAGCCGGACAGGCTTCTCCTACGAGCAGTACTTC.

The chain is built from TRBV5-6 and TRBJ2-7; 7 bases match TRBD1. The CDR3 spans 14 residues. Germline V gene sequence: CDR1 SGHDT, CDR2 YYEEEE. J gave up 1 base and V 4 bases, and 5 bases lay outside the gene matches. CDR3 residues: CASSPIQGSYEQYV. The CDR3 DNA reads as TGTGCCAGCAGCCCAATACAGGGGTCCTACGAGCAGTACGTC.

The V call is TRBV20-1, the J call TRBJ2-1; 15 positions match TRBD2. The CDR3 runs 16 residues. The V gene end was trimmed by 0 bases and the J gene end by 7 bases; junction bases not matched to a gene: 4. CDR1 and CDR2 from the germline V gene are DFQATT and SNEGSKA (reference sequence). CDR3 residues: CSARDLGTSGRNEQFF. CDR3 in DNA: TGCAGTGCTAGAGATCTGGGGACTAGCGGGAGGAATGAGCAGTTCTTC.

This sequence joins TRBV28 and TRBJ2-3; D is possibly TRBD2 (6 bases). This CDR3 comprises 14 residues. The germline CDR1 and CDR2 sequences are MDHEN and SYDVKM. Trimming took off 5 bases at V and 0 bases at J, with 9 bases between the two ends. CDR3 DNA: TGTGCCAGCAGTGATAGCGGTAGCACAGATACGCAGTATTTT. Translating it yields CASSDSGSTDTQYF.

The chain joins TRBV18 to TRBJ2-3; D might be TRBD2 (5 bases). The germline CDR1 and CDR2 sequences are KGHSH and LQKENI. V was cut by 3 bases and J by 4 bases, with 17 bases left in between. CDR3 length equals 16 residues. The CDR3 loop is CASSPFGRLGADTQYF. The DNA of the CDR3 is TGTGCCAGCTCACCCTTCGGCCGCCTCGGGGCAGATACGCAGTATTTT.

This clonotype was picked up a small number of times. This chain joins TRBV7-9 and TRBJ1-2; D is unclear. V dropped 4 bases and J dropped 4 bases, with 10 bases sitting between them. Per the germline V gene, CDR1 is SEHNR and CDR2 is FQNEAQ (reference sequence). The CDR3 is 13 residues long. This CDR3 is CASSSSIFYGYTF. The DNA for the CDR3 is TGTGCCAGCAGCTCGTCCATTTTCTATGGCTACACCTTC.

This clonotype was seen once. This chain connects TRBV19 to TRBJ2-1; no firm D call. CDR1 and CDR2 from the germline V gene are LNHDA and SQIVND (reference sequence). The germline V and J ends were trimmed by 6 bases and 9 bases, with 9 bases remaining between them. The CDR3 loop spans 11 amino acids. Written as DNA, the CDR3 is TGTGCCAGTAGCCCGGATGTTGAGCAGTTCTTC. Translating it yields CASSPDVEQFF.

This chain uses TRBV7-2 with TRBJ1-1, with D possibly being TRBD1 (6 bases). CDR1 and CDR2 from the germline V gene are SGHTA and FQGNSA. The V and J ends lost 5 bases and 4 bases respectively, with 17 bases between them. The CDR3 spans 15 residues. The CDR3 is CASSPHGGSGTEAFF. CDR3 sequence (DNA): TGTGCCAGCAGCCCGCATGGGGGCTCGGGCACTGAAGCTTTCTTT.

The chain has TRBV18 and TRBJ1-5; D is ambiguous. Between the trimmed V and J ends, which lost 2 bases and 3 bases, there was a span of 14 bases. The CDR3 extends over 16 amino acids. Germline-derived CDR1 and CDR2 are KGHSH and LQKENI. The CDR3 DNA follows: TGTGCCAGCTCACCATATTTGGCCCGTAACAATCAGCCCCAGCATTTT. This codes for CASSPYLARNNQPQHF.

In this sample, this clonotype turned up a few times. The chain uses TRBV7-6 and TRBJ1-2, with TRBD1 matching 11 bases. Trimming took 5 bases from V and 2 from J; bases not matched to a gene: 4. The germline V gene encodes CDR1 SGHVS and CDR2 FNYEAQ. This CDR3 contains 15 residues. CDR3: CASSIGQGANYGYTF. The DNA of the CDR3 is TGTGCCAGCAGCATCGGACAGGGGGCCAACTATGGCTACACCTTC.

This clonotype has only a few counts. V gene TRBV9 combines with J gene TRBJ2-1; D unclear. Germline CDR1 reads SGDLS; CDR2 reads YYNGEE. V shed 0 bases and J shed 7 bases, with 8 bases lying between them. The CDR3 is made up of 13 amino acids. The DNA for the CDR3 is TGTGCCAGCAGCGTAGATCTGGGGAATGAGCAGTTCTTC. Translation: CASSVDLGNEQFF.

CDR3 DNA: TGTGCCAGCAGTTTTTCCCCCGGGACTCATAATGAAAAACTGTTTTTT. This sequence encodes CASSFSPGTHNEKLFF. The gene calls are TRBV11-2 and TRBJ1-4; possibly TRBD1 for D (5 bases). Trimming took 6 bases from V and 4 from J, leaving 18 bases between them. Germline V gene sequence: CDR1 SGHAT, CDR2 FQNNGV. The CDR3 spans 16 residues.